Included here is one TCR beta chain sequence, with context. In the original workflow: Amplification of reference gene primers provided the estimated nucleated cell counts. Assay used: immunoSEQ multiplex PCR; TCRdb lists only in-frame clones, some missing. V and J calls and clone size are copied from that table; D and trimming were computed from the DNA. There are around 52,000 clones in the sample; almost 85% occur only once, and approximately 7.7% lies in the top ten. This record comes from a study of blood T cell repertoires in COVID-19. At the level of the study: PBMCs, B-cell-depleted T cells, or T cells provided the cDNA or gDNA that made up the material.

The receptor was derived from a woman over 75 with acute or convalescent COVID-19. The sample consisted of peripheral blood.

CDR3 protein: CASSLDYRGGETQYF. The CDR3 nucleotides read TGTGCCAGCTCCCTCGACTACAGGGGGGGAGAGACCCAGTACTTC. The chain couples TRBV28 to TRBJ2-5; perhaps TRBD1 as D (8 bases). Per the germline V gene, CDR1 is MDHEN and CDR2 is SYDVKM. There are 15 residues in the CDR3. V was shortened by 8 bases and J by 4 bases, with 20 bases between the two germline ends.